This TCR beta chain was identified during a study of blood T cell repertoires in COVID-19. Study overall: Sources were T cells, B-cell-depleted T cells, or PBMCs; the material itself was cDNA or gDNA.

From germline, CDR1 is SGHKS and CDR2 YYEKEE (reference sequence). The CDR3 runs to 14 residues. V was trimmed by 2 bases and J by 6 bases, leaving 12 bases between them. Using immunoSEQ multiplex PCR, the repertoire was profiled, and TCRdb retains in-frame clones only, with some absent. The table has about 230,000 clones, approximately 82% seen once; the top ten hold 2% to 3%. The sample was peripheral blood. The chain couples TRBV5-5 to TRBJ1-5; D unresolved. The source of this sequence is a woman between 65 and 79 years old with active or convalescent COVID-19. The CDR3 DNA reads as TGTGCCAGCAGCTTTGCCCCGGCAGGTCAGCCCCAGCATTTT. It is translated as CASSFAPAGQPQHF.